This note documents a single TCR beta chain sequence. Its antigen is undetermined. The CDR3 runs to 13 residues. V was pared by 6 bases and J by 5 bases, with 5 bases of the junction left unmatched. Germline V lookup: CDR1 DFQATT, CDR2 SNEGSKA (reference sequence). A TCRbeta library incorporating unique molecular identifiers was prepared. TCRdb reprocessed the PCR reads with MiXCR, giving one entry per CDR3 protein. Counted here are about 290,000 distinct CDR3 sequences, just over 7.5% occurring once; the ten biggest clones make up about 9.3%. The source of the sample is a study of T-cell reconstitution after alpha-beta-depleted transplantation in children. Notes on the study in general: It was newly produced T cells that mostly accounted for T-cell counts and diversity one year after transplant. Several hundred graft clones that had expanded were reportedly the source of alpha-beta T cells about two months after transplant. Surviving recipient T cells and thymic progenitors produced the high day-60 TCRbeta diversity seen in some patients.

This chain links TRBV20-1 with TRBJ2-3, with TRBD2 identical over 10 bases. The source is a female patient younger than 10 who had a stem cell transplant for Fanconi anemia, so the T cells may come from the graft donor. The source was peripheral blood, collected 360 days after TCRalphabeta/CD19-depleted stem cell transplant. DNA for the CDR3: TGCAGTGCCTTAAGCGGGAGGGTAGATACGCAGTATTTT. Its translation is CSALSGRVDTQYF.